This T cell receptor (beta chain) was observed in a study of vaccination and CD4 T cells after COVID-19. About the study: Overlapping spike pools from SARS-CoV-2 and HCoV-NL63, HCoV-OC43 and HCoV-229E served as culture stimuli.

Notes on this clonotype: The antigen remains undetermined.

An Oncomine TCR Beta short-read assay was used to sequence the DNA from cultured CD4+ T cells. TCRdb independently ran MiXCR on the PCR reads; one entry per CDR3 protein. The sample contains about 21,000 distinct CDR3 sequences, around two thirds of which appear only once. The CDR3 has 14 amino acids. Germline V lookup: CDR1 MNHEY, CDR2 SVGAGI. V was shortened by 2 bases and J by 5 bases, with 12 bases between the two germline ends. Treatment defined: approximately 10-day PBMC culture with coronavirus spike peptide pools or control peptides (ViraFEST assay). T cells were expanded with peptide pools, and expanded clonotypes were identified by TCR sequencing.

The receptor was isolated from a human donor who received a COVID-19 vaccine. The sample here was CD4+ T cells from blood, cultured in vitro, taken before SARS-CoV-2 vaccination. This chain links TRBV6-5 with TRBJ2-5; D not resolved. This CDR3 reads CASSYESARETQYF. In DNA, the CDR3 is TGTGCCAGCAGTTACGAGTCGGCTCGGGAGACCCAGTACTTC.